This TCR beta chain was obtained from a study of shared clonotypes between healthy human individuals. Libraries were prepared by immunoSEQ multiplex PCR; TCRdb keeps only in-frame clonotypes and omits some of them. The sample has roughly 570,000 clones, roughly 98% seen once. The study's findings and limits: What naive subsets generally showed was a larger estimated richness than memory subsets showed.

As regards this clone: Its matching antigen is unknown.

The CDR3 is 16 residues long. The V gene's germline CDR1 is MNHNY and CDR2 SVGAGI (reference sequence). With 0 bases clipped from V and 2 bases from J, the junction kept 4 bases outside the gene matches. Naive CD8 isolation took CD45RO-negative cells positively selected for CCR7 and excluded terminally differentiated effector memory CD45RA+ cells. Sequenced material: naive CD8+ T cells sorted from blood. The origin of this receptor is a man younger than 40 in good health. The rearrangement joins TRBV6-6 to TRBJ2-1, with 7 bases that match TRBD1. The CDR3 region has the DNA TGTGCCAGCAGTTACTCGATGCAGGGGGCCTACAATGAGCAGTTCTTC. Translation gives CASSYSMQGAYNEQFF.